This T cell receptor (beta chain) was captured by sequencing in a study of human CD8 memory T cell subsets. In germline, CDR1 is MNHEY, CDR2 SVGAGI. CDR3 size: 14 residues. The TCR beta sequencing libraries came from UMI-labeled 5' RACE. No DNA is given; TCRdb re-called the 5' RACE reads and lists each CDR3 protein once. Its table lists 5,500 to 8,500 distinct CDR3 sequences. The TCR originated in a human donor in good health. Sequenced input: CD8+ stem-like memory T cells (TSCM and TCM) sorted from PBMCs. Subset denoted: stem-like memory CD8 T cells (TSTEM), CCR7+ PD-1- TIGIT-. The chain joins TRBV6-5 to TRBJ2-7; the D call from TCRdb, TRBD1, cannot be confirmed without DNA. The CDR3 is CASSPGAGVEEQYF.